Below are 23 T cell receptor beta chains sequenced from a single sample in a study of T cell responses to AZD1222 COVID-19 vaccine. Here immunoSEQ multiplex PCR was the method, and the copy in TCRdb shows in-frame clones only, minus some. The sample gives some 130,000 clones, approximately 88% of which show up once; roughly a sixth is in the top ten. The material sequenced was peripheral blood, taken on day 0 of MenACWY control vaccination. These receptors originate from an adult in good health.

With regard to this clone: A read error may produce the germline difference seen at one junction end. The J gene is TRBJ2-7, the V gene TRBV10-3; TRBD1 is a possible D gene (6 bases). The CDR3 spans 13 residues. Looked up from germline, CDR1 is ENHRY and CDR2 is SYGVKD. CDR3 sequence: CAISERYWRTVDF. Written as DNA, the CDR3 is TGTGCCATCAGTGAGCGTTATTGGCGGACAGTCGACTTC.

This chain connects TRBV6-1 to TRBJ1-5; TRBD1 is a possible D gene (5 bases). V lost 1 base and J 4 bases, leaving 8 bases between the germline ends. Looked up from germline, CDR1 is MNHNS and CDR2 is SASEGT. CDR3 size: 14 residues. The CDR3 nucleotides read TGTGCCAGCAGTGAAGTTGGGGGGAATCAGCCCCAGCATTTT. Translated: CASSEVGGNQPQHF.

The chain carries TRBV5-6 and TRBJ1-2; 7 bases are shared with TRBD1. Germline CDR1 is SGHDT and CDR2 is YYEEEE. V shed 4 bases and J 4 bases; nucleotides not matched to a gene: 10. The CDR3 is 15 residues long. The CDR3 is CASSPETGSVYGYTF. DNA of the CDR3: TGTGCCAGCAGCCCCGAGACAGGGTCAGTCTATGGCTACACCTTC.

This clone was seen once. V usage is TRBV10-3 and J usage is TRBJ2-1, with a possible D match to TRBD2 (5 bases). Trimming took off 6 bases at V and 2 bases at J, with 8 bases between the two ends. The CDR3 loop spans 13 amino acids. CDR1 and CDR2 from the germline V gene are ENHRY and SYGVKD. This CDR3 reads CAISDYTYNEQFF. The CDR3 nucleotides read TGTGCCATCAGCGACTACACCTACAATGAGCAGTTCTTC.

For the CDR3, the DNA is TGTGCCAGCAGTTCATCGACAGGGGAGTACTTC. It specifies CASSSSTGEYF. The gene calls are TRBV28 and TRBJ2-7; 8 bases agree with TRBD1. CDR1 and CDR2 (germline): MDHEN, SYDVKM. The CDR3 runs 11 residues. The J segment lost 11 bases and the V segment lost 4 bases, leaving 4 bases of the junction unmatched.

The CDR3 reads CASSKSDRLPFYEQYF. DNA for the CDR3: TGTGCCAGCAGCAAGTCGGACAGATTACCTTTCTACGAGCAGTACTTC. This rearrangement joins TRBV11-1 to TRBJ2-7, with D perhaps matching TRBD1 (6 bases). CDR1 and CDR2 from the germline V gene are SGHAT and FQDESV (reference sequence). V lost 5 bases and J 3 bases, leaving 20 bases between the germline ends. The CDR3 has 16 amino acids.

This rearrangement joins TRBV19 to TRBJ2-3, with D uncertain. CDR1 LNHDA and CDR2 SQIVND come from the germline V gene (reference sequence). V was clipped by 8 bases and J by 1 base, with 10 bases between them. CDR3 length: 13 residues. The CDR3 loop reads CASSSMGTDTQYF. The CDR3, as DNA: TGTGCCAGTTCCAGTATGGGCACAGATACGCAGTATTTT.

The chain links TRBV7-2 to TRBJ2-5; 8 bases are shared with TRBD1. Germline V CDR1 and CDR2: SGHTA, FQGNSA. The V and J ends lost 5 bases and 1 base, in that order; junction bases with no gene match: 9. CDR3 length: 16 amino acids. The CDR3 bases are TGTGCCAGCAGCATCAGCCAAGGGACAGGCCAAGAGACCCAGTACTTC. Protein sequence: CASSISQGTGQETQYF.

The chain uses TRBV12-3 or TRBV12-4 and TRBJ1-5, with a tentative D call TRBD1 (5 bases). The V end was cut by 8 bases, the J end by 9 bases, with 14 bases between. The CDR3 sequence is 12 residues long. This chain's CDR3 is CASGGLPSPQHF. CDR3 in DNA: TGTGCCAGCGGGGGACTCCCTTCGCCCCAGCATTTT.

This chain links TRBV20-1 with TRBJ2-1; 10 nucleotides align to TRBD2. Losses at the gene ends were 3 bases for V and 3 bases for J; bases not matched to a gene: 8. CDR3 length equals 16 residues. Looked up from germline, CDR1 is DFQATT and CDR2 is SNEGSKA (reference sequence). CDR3 region: CSASISLAGVYNEQFF. In DNA form, the CDR3 reads TGCAGTGCTAGTATCTCCCTAGCGGGAGTCTACAATGAGCAGTTCTTC.

The sample holds a few counts of this clone. The gene calls are TRBV10-2 and TRBJ2-5; the D is unclear. This CDR3 is built from 14 residues. V lost 0 bases to trimming and J lost 5 bases, with 10 bases between them. Germline CDR1 WSHSY, CDR2 SAAADI. In nucleotides, the CDR3 is TGCGCCAGCAGTGAGTCTGGTCTTTCGGAGACCCAGTACTTC. Protein sequence: CASSESGLSETQYF.

V and J are TRBV20-1 and TRBJ1-5; weak D call: TRBD1 (5 bases). The germline gives CDR1 DFQATT, CDR2 SNEGSKA (reference sequence). The CDR3 is 13 residues long. Deletions cut 3 bases from V and 7 bases from J, with 13 bases between. Here the CDR3 DNA reads TGCAGTGCTAGTACGGGGCAAGGACAGCCCCAGCATTTT. It is translated as CSASTGQGQPQHF.

The rearrangement joins TRBV5-1 to TRBJ1-5, with D unclear. This CDR3 is built from 14 residues. Germline assignment: CDR1 SGHRS and CDR2 YFSETQ. V lost 0 bases and J lost 5, with 9 bases in between. The CDR3 DNA is TGCGCCAGCAGCTTGGGTGGTGGGGATCAGCCCCAGCATTTT. Translation gives CASSLGGGDQPQHF.

The chain uses TRBV4-1 and TRBJ1-2; D may be TRBD1 (6 bases). This CDR3 has 16 amino acids. V gave up 0 bases and J gave up 2 bases, with 13 bases separating them. Germline values: CDR1 MGHRA, CDR2 YSYEKL. CDR3: CASSQEPHGQNYGYTF. DNA of the CDR3: TGCGCCAGCAGCCAAGAGCCCCACGGACAGAACTATGGCTACACCTTC.

This clone was seen more than once but under ten times. The chain has TRBV25-1 and TRBJ2-7; no clear D. The CDR3 runs to 13 residues. V was cut by 3 bases and J by 5 bases, with 11 bases left in between. Germline CDR1 and CDR2: MGHDK and SYGVNS. CDR3 in DNA: TGTGCCAGCAGTGAGTCTGGACCACACGAGCAGTACTTC. It encodes CASSESGPHEQYF.

The V and J genes are TRBV5-1 and TRBJ1-1; 8 nucleotides line up with TRBD1. Per germline, CDR1 SGHRS and CDR2 YFSETQ. The V gene end was trimmed by 0 bases and the J gene end by 0 bases; junction bases not matched to a gene: 7. The CDR3 loop spans 17 amino acids. The CDR3 DNA is TGCGCCAGCAGCTTGGAGGGACAGGACATACTGAACACTGAAGCTTTCTTT. Its translation is CASSLEGQDILNTEAFF.

This clone was seen once. This chain connects TRBV11-2 to TRBJ2-3; D ambiguous. Trimming took 4 bases from V and 0 from J, leaving 8 bases between them. CDR1 is SGHAT, CDR2 FQNNGV, per germline. This CDR3 region has 14 residues. The CDR3 nucleotides are TGTGCCAGCAGCTCGTCGGATAGCACAGATACGCAGTATTTT. Protein product: CASSSSDSTDTQYF. Together with reference TRBV11-2 and TRBJ2-3, the CDR3 gives the full variable domain: EAGVAQSPRYKIIEKRQSVAFWCNPISGHATLYWYQQILGQGPKLLIQFQNNGVVDDSQLPKDRFSAERLKGVDSTLKIQPAKLEDSAVYLCASSSSDSTDTQYFGPGTRLTVL.

This clone was observed a few times. The V call is TRBV19, the J call TRBJ1-5; D may be TRBD1 (6 bases). Trimming stripped 8 bases from V and 9 bases from J, with 20 bases between. Germline loops: CDR1 LNHDA, CDR2 SQIVND (reference sequence). This CDR3 is 14 amino acids long. In nucleotides, the CDR3 is TGTGCCAGTTGCAAAGGCGGGGGGCAGCCGCCCCAGCATTTT. As protein: CASCKGGGQPPQHF.

The chain's CDR3 is CAAHQGTTEAFF. The CDR3 region has the DNA TGTGCCGCCCATCAGGGGACCACTGAAGCTTTCTTT. J is TRBJ1-1 and V is TRBV6-5; tentative D call: TRBD1 (6 bases). Germline V gives CDR1 MNHEY, CDR2 SVGAGI. V was trimmed by 11 bases and J by 4 bases, leaving 14 bases between them. This CDR3 contains 12 residues.

The rearrangement joins TRBV27 to TRBJ2-1, with 15 nucleotides matching TRBD2. Germline CDR1 MNHEY, CDR2 SMNVEV (reference sequence). V lost 5 bases, J lost 8 bases, and 10 bases stayed unmatched. This CDR3 is 17 amino acids long. The CDR3 loop reads CASSLPGTSGRFDEQFF. The CDR3 DNA sequence: TGTGCCAGCAGTCTCCCCGGGACTAGCGGGAGGTTTGATGAGCAGTTCTTC.

This CDR3 is CSLVSHEQFF. The CDR3 bases are TGCAGCCTTGTTTCCCATGAGCAGTTCTTC. The chain links TRBV20-1 to TRBJ2-1, with D unclear. Germline CDR1 is DFQATT and CDR2 is SNEGSKA (reference sequence). This CDR3 spans 10 amino acids.

A word on this clone: A read error may account for a junction end that differs from germline. This chain uses TRBV2 with TRBJ1-1; D perhaps matches TRBD1 (6 bases). The CDR3 is 13 residues long. CDR1 SNHLY and CDR2 FYNNEI come from the germline V gene. This CDR3 reads CASSDDRRQALFF. The CDR3 coding sequence is TGTGCCAGCAGTGATGATCGGAGACAGGCTCTCTTTTTT.

The rearrangement uses TRBV28 and TRBJ2-6; perhaps TRBD2 as D (5 bases). V was shortened by 2 bases and J by 0 bases, with 8 bases between the two germline ends. Germline CDR1 reads MDHEN; CDR2 reads SYDVKM. The CDR3 contains 16 residues. Here the CDR3 DNA reads TGTGCCAGCAGTTTACCGGGAAGCTCTGGGGCCAACGTCCTGACTTTC. Translated, it gives CASSLPGSSGANVLTF. The full variable domain, rest sourced from reference TRBV28 and TRBJ2-6, is DVKVTQSSRYLVKRTGEKVFLECVQDMDHENMFWYRQDPGLGLRLIYFSYDVKMKEKGDIPEGYSVSREKKERFSLILESASTNQTSMYLCASSLPGSSGANVLTFGAGSRLTVL.